The clone carrying this TCR beta chain was recorded many times. CDR1 and CDR2 from the germline V gene are KGHDR and SFDVKD. The length of the CDR3 is 12 residues. V was clipped by 4 bases and J by 10 bases, with 12 bases between them. Fresh peripheral blood, around 10 ml of it, supplied the PBMCs. Amplification targeted TCR beta CDR3 regions from RNA transcripts. Primed by the HTBI set, a first-round RT-PCR was run on the TCR CDR3. From the multiplex PCR reads, TCRdb called clonotypes with MiXCR, one entry per CDR3 protein. Altogether some 510,000 distinct CDR3 sequences are present, less than 25% being singletons, with the ten largest covering 26%. These data come from a study of T cells in Graves' hyperthyroidism and ophthalmopathy. At the level of the study: Blood from the periphery was taken at initial diagnosis, before any treatment.

The gene calls are TRBV24-1 and TRBJ1-1, with D perhaps TRBD1 (6 bases). This TCR came from a man aged 18 to 30 with Graves' hyperthyroidism. Sequencing was done on a sample of blood. The CDR3: CATSDRGGVAFF. As DNA, the CDR3 is TGTGCCACCAGTGACAGGGGCGGCGTAGCTTTCTTT.